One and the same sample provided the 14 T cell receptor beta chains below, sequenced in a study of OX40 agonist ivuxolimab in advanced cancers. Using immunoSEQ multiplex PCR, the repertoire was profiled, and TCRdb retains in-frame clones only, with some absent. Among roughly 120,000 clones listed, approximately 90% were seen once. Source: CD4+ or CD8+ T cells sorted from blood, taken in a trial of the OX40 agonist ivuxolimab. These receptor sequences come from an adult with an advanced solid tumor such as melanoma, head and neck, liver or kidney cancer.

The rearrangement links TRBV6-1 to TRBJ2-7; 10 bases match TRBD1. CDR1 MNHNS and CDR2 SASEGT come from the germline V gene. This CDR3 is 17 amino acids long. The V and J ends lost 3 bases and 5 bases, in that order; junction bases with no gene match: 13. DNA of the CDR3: TGTGCCAGCAGTGAGCTTTTCGGGGGACAGGGGTCGGACGAGCAGTACTTC. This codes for CASSELFGGQGSDEQYF.

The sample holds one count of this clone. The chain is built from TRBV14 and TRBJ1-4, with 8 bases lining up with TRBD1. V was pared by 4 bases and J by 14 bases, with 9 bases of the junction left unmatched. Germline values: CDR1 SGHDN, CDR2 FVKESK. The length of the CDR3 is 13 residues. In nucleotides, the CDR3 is TGTGCCAGCAGCCCAATACAGGGGGTAAACCTGTTTTTT. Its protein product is CASSPIQGVNLFF.

The CDR3 sequence: CASSILRTSSDQPQHF. The CDR3 DNA sequence: TGTGCCAGTAGTATCTTACGGACTTCTTCCGATCAGCCCCAGCATTTT. This chain connects TRBV19 to TRBJ1-5; D unclear. The germline V gene encodes CDR1 LNHDA and CDR2 SQIVND (reference sequence). The CDR3 consists of 16 residues. Trimming took off 3 bases at V and 5 bases at J, with 17 bases between the two ends.

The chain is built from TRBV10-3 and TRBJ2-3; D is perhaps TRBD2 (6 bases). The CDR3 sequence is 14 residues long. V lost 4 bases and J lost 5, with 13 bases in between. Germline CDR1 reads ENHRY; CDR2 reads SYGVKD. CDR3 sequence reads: CAISVASARDTQYF. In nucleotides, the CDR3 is TGTGCCATCAGTGTGGCTAGCGCCAGAGATACGCAGTATTTT.

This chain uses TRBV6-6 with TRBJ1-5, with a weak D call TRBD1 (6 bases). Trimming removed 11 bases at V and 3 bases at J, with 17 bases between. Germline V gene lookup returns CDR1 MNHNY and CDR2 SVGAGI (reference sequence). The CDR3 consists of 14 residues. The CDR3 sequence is CAPLLDRNNQPQHF. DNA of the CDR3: TGTGCCCCCCTTCTGGACAGAAACAATCAGCCCCAGCATTTT.

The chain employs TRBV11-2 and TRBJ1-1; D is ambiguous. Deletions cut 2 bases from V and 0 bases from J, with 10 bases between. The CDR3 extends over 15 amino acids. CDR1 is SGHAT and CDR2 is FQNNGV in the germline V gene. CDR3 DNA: TGTGCCAGCAGCTTAAGCGGGCGTCTGAACACTGAAGCTTTCTTT. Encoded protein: CASSLSGRLNTEAFF.

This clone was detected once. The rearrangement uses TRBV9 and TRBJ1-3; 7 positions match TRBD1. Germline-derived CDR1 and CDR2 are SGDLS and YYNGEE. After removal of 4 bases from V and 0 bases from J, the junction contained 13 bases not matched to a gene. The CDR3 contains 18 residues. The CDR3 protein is CASSPPPTGLISGNTIYF. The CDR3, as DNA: TGTGCCAGCAGCCCGCCCCCGACAGGGCTCATCTCTGGAAACACCATATATTTT. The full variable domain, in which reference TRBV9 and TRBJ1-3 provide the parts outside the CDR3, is DSGVTQTPKHLITATGQRVTLRCSPRSGDLSVYWYQQSLDQGLQFLIQYYNGEERAKGNILERFSAQQFPDLHSELNLSSLELGDSALYFCASSPPPTGLISGNTIYFGEGSWLTVV.

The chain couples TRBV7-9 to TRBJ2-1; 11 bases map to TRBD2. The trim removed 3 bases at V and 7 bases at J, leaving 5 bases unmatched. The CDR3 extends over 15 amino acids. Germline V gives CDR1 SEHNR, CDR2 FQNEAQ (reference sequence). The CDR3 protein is CASSLGSGRENEQFF. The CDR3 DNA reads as TGTGCCAGCAGCTTGGGTAGCGGGAGGGAGAATGAGCAGTTCTTC.

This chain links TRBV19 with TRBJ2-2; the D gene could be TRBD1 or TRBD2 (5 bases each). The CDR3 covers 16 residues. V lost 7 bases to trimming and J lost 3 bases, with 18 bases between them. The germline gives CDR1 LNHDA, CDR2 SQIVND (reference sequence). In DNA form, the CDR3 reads TGTGCCAGTACTCAACCCCAGGGAGTCGACACCGGGGAGCTGTTTTTT. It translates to CASTQPQGVDTGELFF.

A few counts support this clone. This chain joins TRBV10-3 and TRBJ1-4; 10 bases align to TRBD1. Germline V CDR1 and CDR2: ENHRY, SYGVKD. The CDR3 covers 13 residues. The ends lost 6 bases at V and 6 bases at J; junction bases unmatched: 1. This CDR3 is CAISGTGDEKLFF. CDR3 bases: TGTGCCATCAGCGGGACAGGGGATGAAAAACTGTTTTTT.

CDR3 region: CASSVGGGQPQHF. The CDR3 nucleotides are TGTGCCAGCAGCGTAGGGGGAGGCCAGCCCCAGCATTTT. The V call is TRBV9, the J call TRBJ1-5; no clear D gene. The CDR3 extends over 13 amino acids. Trimming cost V 0 bases and J 7 bases, with 8 bases left between them. The germline V gene encodes CDR1 SGDLS and CDR2 YYNGEE. Looking up the rest from reference TRBV9 and TRBJ1-5 gives the full variable domain: DSGVTQTPKHLITATGQRVTLRCSPRSGDLSVYWYQQSLDQGLQFLIQYYNGEERAKGNILERFSAQQFPDLHSELNLSSLELGDSALYFCASSVGGGQPQHFGDGTRLSIL.

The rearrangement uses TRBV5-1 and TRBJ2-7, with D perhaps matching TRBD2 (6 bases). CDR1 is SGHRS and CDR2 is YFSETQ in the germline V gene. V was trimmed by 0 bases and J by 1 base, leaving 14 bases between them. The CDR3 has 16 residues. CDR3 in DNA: TGCGCCAGCAGCTTGGATCCGGGAGAAGGGTCCTACGAGCAGTACTTC. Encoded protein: CASSLDPGEGSYEQYF.

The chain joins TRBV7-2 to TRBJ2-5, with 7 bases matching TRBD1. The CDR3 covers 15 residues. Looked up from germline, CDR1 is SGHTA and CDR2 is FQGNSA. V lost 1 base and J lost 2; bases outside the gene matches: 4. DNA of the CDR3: TGTGCCAGCAGCTTAGGGGACAGTATGCAAGAGACCCAGTACTTC. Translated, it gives CASSLGDSMQETQYF. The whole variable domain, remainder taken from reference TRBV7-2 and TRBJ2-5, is GAGVSQSPSNKVTEKGKDVELRCDPISGHTALYWYRQSLGQGLEFLIYFQGNSAPDKSGLPSDRFSAERTGGSVSTLTIQRTQQEDSAVYLCASSLGDSMQETQYFGPGTRLLVL.

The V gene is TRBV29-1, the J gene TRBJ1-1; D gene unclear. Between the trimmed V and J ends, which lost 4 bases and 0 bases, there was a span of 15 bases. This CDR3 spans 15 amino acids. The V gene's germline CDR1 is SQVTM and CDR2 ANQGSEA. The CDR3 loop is CSVVSPGKVNTEAFF. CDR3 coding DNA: TGCAGCGTTGTCAGCCCGGGAAAAGTGAACACTGAAGCTTTCTTT.